The clone carrying this T cell receptor beta chain was observed a few times. This sample was included in a study of OX40 agonist ivuxolimab in advanced cancers. Germline lookup yields CDR1 LGHNA and CDR2 YNFKEQ. The CDR3 sequence is 16 residues long. V shed 0 bases, J shed 3 bases, and the junction held 4 bases outside the gene matches. This table comes from immunoSEQ multiplex PCR, and its TCRdb copy is limited to in-frame clones, with some not included. Among some 81,000 clones, 65% to 90% were seen once, and the ten largest hold just under 2%. On cycle 4 day 1 and cycle 7 day 1, as well as at baseline, blood was sampled.

This TCR derives from an adult with an advanced solid tumor such as melanoma, head and neck, liver or kidney cancer. V and J are TRBV4-2 and TRBJ1-3; 8 bases are a match to TRBD1. Here the sequenced sample was CD4+ or CD8+ T cells sorted from blood, taken in a trial of the OX40 agonist ivuxolimab. This chain's CDR3 is CASSQDQGAFGNTIYF. CDR3 in DNA: TGTGCCAGCAGCCAAGATCAGGGGGCTTTTGGAAACACCATATATTTT.